These 15 T cell receptor beta chains were all obtained from the same sample, sequenced in a study of cytomegalovirus exposure and HLA in healthy donors (dated by TCRdb to about 2017). Libraries came from the immunoSEQ multiplex PCR assay. The multiplex PCR relied on a mix of 60 forward primers for TCR Vbeta segments and 13 reverse primers for TCR Jbeta segments. Not all clones reach the TCRdb copy of this immuneACCESS table, which keeps in-frame sequences only. Checked studies attribute under half of the gap to unresolved V genes and leave the rest unexplained. The sample includes under 200,000 clones, with approximately 65% observed a single time. Clones ranked in the top ten supply under 3% of the sample. The sample was PBMCs. The source is a man in his forties in good health and CMV-seronegative.

This clone was picked up one time. This chain connects TRBV9 to TRBJ2-3; a weak D match, TRBD2 (6 bases). Germline V gene sequence: CDR1 SGDLS, CDR2 YYNGEE. The CDR3 has 16 residues. The germline V and J ends were trimmed by 1 base and 0 bases, with 12 bases remaining between them. Here the CDR3 reads CASSVLASVSTDTQYF. The CDR3 DNA is TGTGCCAGCAGCGTACTGGCTAGCGTAAGCACAGATACGCAGTATTTT.

This clone was counted between two and nine times. Its ends do not fully match the called genes, so a read error is possible. This chain connects TRBV10-3 to TRBJ1-1; D not resolved. Germline V gives CDR1 ENHRY, CDR2 SYGVKD. The CDR3 covers 13 residues. The CDR3 DNA reads as TGTGCCAGCAGTGAACTTGAGAACACTGAAGCTTTCTTT. Translating gives CASSELENTEAFF.

The genes are TRBV9 and TRBJ2-3; 9 nucleotides match TRBD2. The CDR3 length is 17 residues. Germline CDR1 is SGDLS and CDR2 is YYNGEE. V shed 3 bases, J shed 6 bases, and the junction held 14 bases outside the gene matches. The DNA for the CDR3 is TGTGCCAGCAGCGGTGGGTGGGGCGGGGGGGCCGAGGATACGCAGTATTTT. Protein product: CASSGGWGGGAEDTQYF.

This clone was seen only a few times. CDR3 loop: CASSFPAARANEQYF. The CDR3 region has the DNA TGTGCCAGCAGCTTCCCGGCGGCGAGAGCTAACGAGCAGTACTTC. The gene calls are TRBV5-4 and TRBJ2-7; D is unclear. Germline lookup yields CDR1 SGHNT and CDR2 YYREEE (reference sequence). The CDR3 is 15 residues long. The V and J ends lost 2 bases and 5 bases respectively, with 17 bases between them.

This clone was recorded only once. In DNA, the CDR3 is TGTGCCAGCAGCCTAGGGACTACCTACGAGCAGTACTTC. Amino acids: CASSLGTTYEQYF. The gene calls are TRBV11-1 and TRBJ2-7; 7 nucleotides line up with TRBD2. V lost 5 bases to trimming and J lost 2 bases; unmatched junction nucleotides: 3. Germline CDR1 and CDR2: SGHAT and FQDESV (reference sequence). The CDR3 consists of 13 residues. Looking up the rest from reference TRBV11-1 and TRBJ2-7 gives the full variable domain: EAEVAQSPRYKITEKSQAVAFWCDPISGHATLYWYRQILGQGPELLVQFQDESVVDDSQLPKDRFSAERLKGVDSTLKIQPAELGDSAMYLCASSLGTTYEQYFGPGTRLTVT.

The rearrangement joins TRBV5-1 to TRBJ1-2; the match to TRBD1 covers 8 bases. The germline V gene encodes CDR1 SGHRS and CDR2 YFSETQ. Germline trimming cut 3 bases from V and 8 bases from J; bases unmatched to any gene: 9. The CDR3 totals 14 residues. The CDR3 DNA follows: TGCGCCAGCAGCTCCAGTCAGGGGGCGGAAGGCTACACCTTC. Translation: CASSSSQGAEGYTF.

This chain connects TRBV7-9 to TRBJ2-1; 9 nucleotides align to TRBD2. V was clipped by 5 bases and J by 0 bases; unmatched bases: 11. Germline V gene sequence: CDR1 SEHNR, CDR2 FQNEAQ (reference sequence). The CDR3 spans 18 residues. CDR3 protein: CASSLDPPGLASYNEQFF. The CDR3 DNA reads as TGTGCCAGCAGCCTCGACCCCCCGGGACTAGCCTCCTACAATGAGCAGTTCTTC.

This clone appeared once. The CDR3 loop reads CASRSTLLAPATDTQYF. CDR3 bases: TGTGCCAGCAGGTCGACCCTTCTAGCGCCAGCCACAGATACGCAGTATTTT. The gene calls are TRBV2 and TRBJ2-3; tentatively, D is TRBD2 (6 bases). Germline V gives CDR1 SNHLY, CDR2 FYNNEI. Trimming left V 6 bases short and J 2 bases short, with 21 bases between. The CDR3 covers 17 residues.

The chain has TRBV7-9 and TRBJ1-2, with D possibly TRBD1 on 5 matching bases. The V and J ends lost 3 bases and 0 bases respectively, with 11 bases between them. Germline V gives CDR1 SEHNR, CDR2 FQNEAQ (reference sequence). The CDR3 is made up of 15 amino acids. CDR3: CASSFQGTANYGYTF. The CDR3 region has the DNA TGTGCCAGCAGCTTTCAGGGAACGGCTAACTATGGCTACACCTTC.

This clone was detected only a few times. The gene calls are TRBV29-1 and TRBJ2-1; perhaps TRBD2 as D (6 bases). Germline V lookup: CDR1 SQVTM, CDR2 ANQGSEA. This CDR3 has 13 residues. Trimming left V 4 bases short and J 7 bases short, with 14 bases between. DNA for the CDR3: TGCAGCGTTGGTTCTGGGGGGTGGAATGAGCAGTTCTTC. Protein product: CSVGSGGWNEQFF.

The sample holds a few counts of this clone. The germline gene is not matched at one end of the junction; a read error may be the cause. The rearrangement uses TRBV7-9 and TRBJ1-1, with 7 bases fitting TRBD1. Per germline, CDR1 SEHNR and CDR2 FQNEAQ (reference sequence). CDR3 length equals 15 residues. CDR3 DNA: TGTGCCAGCAGCAAAAAACTACAGGGGAACGCTGAAGCTTTCTTT. Encoded protein: CASSKKLQGNAEAFF. Combining the CDR3 with reference TRBV7-9 and TRBJ1-1 gives the whole variable domain DTGVSQNPRHKITKRGQNVTFRCDPISEHNRLYWYRQTLGQGPEFLTYFQNEAQLEKSRLLSDRFSAERPKGSFSTLEIQRTEQGDSAMYLCASSKKLQGNAEAFFGQGTRLTVV.

V usage is TRBV6-6 and J usage is TRBJ1-5; 8 positions agree with TRBD1. The CDR3 length is 16 residues. Trimming took 4 bases from V and 6 from J; bases not matched to a gene: 11. Germline-derived CDR1 and CDR2 are MNHNY and SVGAGI (reference sequence). The CDR3 region has the DNA TGTGCCAGCAGTTCGGGGACAGGACCCTTGGGTCAGCCCCAGCATTTT. Its protein is CASSSGTGPLGQPQHF.

The chain uses TRBV4-1 and TRBJ2-7, with TRBD1 identical over 7 bases. The CDR3 runs 15 residues. The V gene's germline CDR1 is MGHRA and CDR2 YSYEKL. The ends lost 0 bases at V and 6 bases at J; junction bases unmatched: 8. CDR3 bases: TGCGCCAGCAGCCAAGAGCGGACAGGCACCGTCGAGCAGTACTTC. Residues: CASSQERTGTVEQYF.

The chain employs TRBV11-3 and TRBJ2-7; D uncertain. The CDR3 totals 13 residues. The V gene's germline CDR1 is SGHNT and CDR2 YENEEA. Trimming took off 5 bases at V and 3 bases at J, with 11 bases between the two ends. CDR3 in amino acids: CASSLRSGYEQYF. The CDR3 DNA follows: TGTGCCAGCAGCCTACGGTCGGGCTACGAGCAGTACTTC.

This clone was detected only a few times. The genes are TRBV10-3 and TRBJ2-2, with 9 bases fitting TRBD1. The germline V gene has CDR1 ENHRY and CDR2 SYGVKD. Losses at the gene ends were 6 bases for V and 3 bases for J; bases not matched to a gene: 8. The CDR3 contains 16 residues. CDR3 loop: CAIRQQGAADTGELFF. CDR3 nucleotide sequence: TGTGCCATCAGACAACAGGGGGCGGCGGACACCGGGGAGCTGTTTTTT.